This entry is about one TCR beta chain. Without the conserved terminal phenylalanine or tryptophan, this CDR3 likely stems from a read error. This CDR3 is 15 amino acids long. The germline V gene has CDR1 PRHDT and CDR2 FYEKMQ (reference sequence). J lost 1 base, V lost 5 bases, and 6 bases had no gene match. The data were taken from a study of molecular identifiers for immune sequencing clone quantification. TCRdb used MiXCR to reprocess the PCR reads, holding one entry per CDR3 protein. Of over 550,000 distinct CDR3 sequences listed, around 25% are singletons. J is TRBJ1-1 and V is TRBV13, with 8 positions matching TRBD1. The TCR comes from a human donor in good health. Some libraries in this study had Jurkat cell RNA spiked in. Input material: naive CD8+ T cells from blood, with Jurkat cell RNA spiked in. Subset here: FACS-sorted CD8+CD4-CCR7+CD45RA+ naive T cells. CDR3 amino acids: CASSPRTGRNTEAFI. The CDR3 DNA follows: TGTGCCAGCAGCCCTCGGACAGGGAGGAACACTGAAGCTTTCATT.